This TCR beta chain was profiled in a study of T cell responses to AZD1222 COVID-19 vaccine. Study-level points and caveats: Clonal diversity may have been underestimated, and the donors were mostly white British, with more females than males. Researchers took repertoire samples only after the peak T cell response had come.

The data were produced by immunoSEQ multiplex PCR, yet TCRdb's version contains in-frame clones alone and is incomplete. The table has 130,000 to 150,000 clones, approximately 90% seen once. Comments on this clone: As yet, its antigen is unknown.

V lost 3 bases, J lost 8 bases, and 11 bases lay in between. Germline V gives CDR1 MNHEY, CDR2 SMNVEV (reference sequence). This CDR3 contains 14 residues. This TCR came from an adult in good health. This rearrangement joins TRBV27 to TRBJ1-6, with a weak D call TRBD1 (6 bases). The sequencing here drew on peripheral blood, taken on day 0 of MenACWY control vaccination. The CDR3 is CASSFGGADSPLHF. The CDR3 nucleotides are TGTGCCAGCAGTTTCGGGGGGGCAGATTCACCCCTCCACTTT.